Below are 18 T cell receptor beta chains sequenced from a single sample in a study of identical twins' blood T cells. Via MiXCR, TCRdb re-called the 5' RACE reads, giving one row per CDR3 protein. The table includes roughly 380,000 distinct CDR3 sequences, around 30% detected once. The source material was PBMCs. The receptors here all came from a woman aged 18 to 50 in good health.

In its sample, this clonotype was seen a few times. It may be a read error: a sequence one base away is much more abundant. The chain carries TRBV18 and TRBJ1-2; TRBD1 might be the D (5 bases). In germline, CDR1 is KGHSH, CDR2 LQKENI. The CDR3 is 13 amino acids. Trimming shortened V by 3 bases and J by 0 bases, and 5 bases separated the two germline ends. This CDR3 reads CASSPDTNYGYTF. The CDR3, as DNA: TGTGCCAGCTCACCGGACACTAACTATGGCTACACCTTC.

A remark on this clonotype: Since a much larger clone is just one base distant, this may be a read error. The chain links TRBV2 to TRBJ1-3; tentatively, D is TRBD1 (5 bases). Germline loops: CDR1 SNHLY, CDR2 FYNNEI. Trimming cost V 8 bases and J 3 bases, with 17 bases left between them. The CDR3 spans 15 residues. The CDR3 coding sequence is TGTGCCAGCGATCGACGGGGACTTTATGGAAACACCATATATTTT. As protein: CASDRRGLYGNTIYF.

Only a few counts were recorded for this clonotype. The V gene is TRBV29-1, the J gene TRBJ2-1; the match to TRBD2 covers 10 bases. V was clipped by 4 bases and J by 6 bases; unmatched bases: 6. This CDR3 has 14 residues. CDR1 and CDR2 (germline): SQVTM, ANQGSEA. CDR3 DNA sequence: TGCAGCGTTGCCGGGGCTAGCGGGAGCAATGAGCAGTTCTTC. Residues: CSVAGASGSNEQFF.

There are a few counts of this clonotype. The genes are TRBV20-1 and TRBJ1-1, with 8 positions matching TRBD1. Looked up from germline, CDR1 is DFQATT and CDR2 is SNEGSKA (reference sequence). J gave up 0 bases and V 4 bases, and 7 bases lay outside the gene matches. This CDR3 spans 15 amino acids. As DNA, the CDR3 is TGCAGTGCTACAGACAGGGGCCCCATGAACACTGAAGCTTTCTTT. As protein: CSATDRGPMNTEAFF.

Comments on this clonotype: A read error may be the cause here, since a much bigger clone is one base away. V gene TRBV6-1 combines with J gene TRBJ2-2; maybe TRBD2 (5 bases). CDR1 and CDR2 (germline): MNHNS, SASEGT. Trimming cost V 4 bases and J 5 bases, with 11 bases left between them. This CDR3 contains 14 residues. This CDR3 reads CASSGAVGTGELFF. Written as DNA, the CDR3 is TGTGCCAGCAGTGGAGCGGTCGGAACCGGGGAGCTGTTTTTT.

This clonotype is a singleton in its sample. This sequence joins TRBV29-1 and TRBJ2-3, with 10 bases identical to TRBD1. V shed 8 bases and J 4 bases; nucleotides not matched to a gene: 3. The CDR3 is 12 amino acids. CDR1 and CDR2 from the germline V gene are SQVTM and ANQGSEA. CDR3 residues: CSSGQGADTQYF. CDR3 DNA: TGCAGCTCCGGACAGGGGGCAGATACGCAGTATTTT.

The chain carries TRBV2 and TRBJ1-2; D remains unclear. Between the trimmed V and J ends, which lost 9 bases and 3 bases, there was a span of 17 bases. Germline V lookup: CDR1 SNHLY, CDR2 FYNNEI. The CDR3 contains 14 residues. The CDR3 sequence: CASGLPQGHYGYTF. The CDR3 bases are TGTGCCAGTGGCCTGCCCCAAGGTCACTATGGCTACACCTTC.

This clonotype was detected many times. This chain joins TRBV6-5 and TRBJ2-4; TRBD1 matches 7 bases. The V gene's germline CDR1 is MNHEY and CDR2 SVGAGI. The CDR3 spans 13 residues. Losses at the gene ends were 5 bases for V and 7 bases for J; bases not matched to a gene: 5. The CDR3 region has the DNA TGTGCCAGCAGTAACAGGGGACCCAACATTCAGTACTTC. It specifies CASSNRGPNIQYF.

The chain recombines TRBV2 with TRBJ2-1, with D perhaps assigned TRBD1 or TRBD2 (5 bases each). V dropped 2 bases and J dropped 8 bases, with 13 bases sitting between them. The CDR3 contains 14 residues. The germline V gene encodes CDR1 SNHLY and CDR2 FYNNEI. The CDR3 region is CASSESGRRDEQFF. The CDR3 nucleotides are TGTGCCAGCAGTGAATCGGGGCGTCGGGATGAGCAGTTCTTC.

This clonotype has at least ten counts. This chain connects TRBV10-3 to TRBJ1-2, with D maybe TRBD1 (6 bases). This CDR3 region has 17 residues. Trimming removed 0 bases at V and 4 bases at J, with 18 bases between. CDR1 and CDR2 (germline): ENHRY, SYGVKD. The CDR3 sequence: CAISESPTGPPFYGYTF. Here the CDR3 DNA reads TGTGCCATCAGTGAGTCCCCGACAGGCCCGCCTTTCTATGGCTACACCTTC.

Points on this clonotype: A read error may explain this, as a much larger clone is one base away. The chain employs TRBV3-1 and TRBJ1-2; D unclear. From germline, CDR1 is LGHDT and CDR2 YNNKEL (reference sequence). The CDR3 extends over 12 amino acids. The CDR3 protein is CASGQNSGEFTF. The CDR3 DNA reads as TGTGCCAGCGGCCAAAATTCTGGGGAGTTCACCTTC.

J is TRBJ2-3 and V is TRBV20-1; perhaps TRBD2 as D (6 bases). CDR3 size: 13 residues. Germline V lookup: CDR1 DFQATT, CDR2 SNEGSKA (reference sequence). V lost 5 bases to trimming and J lost 6 bases, with 15 bases between them. CDR3 in DNA: TGCAGTGCTGAAGAACCGACTAGGGATACGCAGTATTTT. This translates into CSAEEPTRDTQYF.

V and J are TRBV14 and TRBJ1-2, with no clear D. The germline V gene has CDR1 SGHDN and CDR2 FVKESK. V was pared by 4 bases and J by 5 bases, with 11 bases between. The CDR3 consists of 13 residues. Here the CDR3 reads CASSRAATYGYTF. For the CDR3, the DNA is TGTGCCAGCAGCCGAGCAGCAACTTATGGCTACACCTTC.

A note on this clonotype: Relative to the germline gene, one junction end is altered; a read error may explain this. The V call is TRBV20-1, the J call TRBJ1-1; D gene uncertain. The CDR3 runs to 11 residues. Germline V lookup: CDR1 DFQATT, CDR2 SNEGSKA (reference sequence). DNA for the CDR3: TGCAGTGCAAGGGTTGACACTGAAACTTTCTTT. The encoded protein is CSARVDTETFF.

The V call is TRBV29-1, the J call TRBJ1-1, with D possibly being TRBD1 (6 bases). V lost 5 bases and J lost 7, with 20 bases in between. This CDR3 has 14 amino acids. CDR1 and CDR2 from the germline V gene are SQVTM and ANQGSEA. CDR3 loop: CSVCRTAGGDEAFF. The CDR3 nucleotides are TGCAGCGTTTGCCGGACAGCCGGTGGAGATGAAGCTTTCTTT.

This clonotype occurred once. One end of the junction fails to match germline, which may point to a read error. The chain couples TRBV3-1 to TRBJ2-1, with 8 bases that match TRBD2. Germline assignment: CDR1 LGHDT and CDR2 YNNKEL (reference sequence). The CDR3 runs 15 residues. This CDR3 reads CASSRMVLAVNEKFF. In DNA form, the CDR3 reads TGTGCCAGCAGCCGAATGGTACTAGCGGTCAATGAGAAGTTCTTC.

This clonotype was counted at least ten times. The chain couples TRBV20-1 to TRBJ2-2; TRBD2 aligns across 11 bases. Germline values: CDR1 DFQATT, CDR2 SNEGSKA (reference sequence). The CDR3 consists of 16 residues. The ends lost 0 bases at V and 1 base at J; junction bases unmatched: 1. The CDR3 DNA sequence: TGCAGTGCTAGAGATGGGACTAGCGGGAACACCGGGGAGCTGTTTTTT. Its protein is CSARDGTSGNTGELFF.

This chain connects TRBV18 to TRBJ1-4; no clear D gene. The germline V and J ends were trimmed by 5 bases and 0 bases, with 13 bases remaining between them. Germline assignment: CDR1 KGHSH and CDR2 LQKENI. The CDR3 runs to 16 residues. The CDR3 bases are TGTGCCAGCTCATCGAACCCCGGGACAACTAATGAAAAACTGTTTTTT. Its protein product is CASSSNPGTTNEKLFF.